A selection of T cell receptor beta chains follows, all from one sample in a study of blood T cell repertoires in COVID-19. Assay used: immunoSEQ multiplex PCR; TCRdb lists only in-frame clones, some missing. This table holds about 220,000 clones, roughly 80% found once. Sequences were obtained from peripheral blood. The receptors shown here come from a young man with active or convalescent COVID-19. CDR3s include the opening cysteine and the closing phenylalanine or tryptophan. A D gene is named only where the DNA matches it firmly. Some rows have no size entry. The others give once, few or many, or a class for an expanded clone.

D gene: NA
clone size: NA
J gene: TRBJ2-3
V gene: TRBV27
CDR3 protein: CASSFAGPRVDTQYF
CDR3 DNA: TGTGCCAGCAGTTTCGCGGGGCCGAGGGTAGATACGCAGTATTTT

D gene: NA
clone size: few
J gene: TRBJ1-2
V gene: TRBV6-2/TRBV6-3
CDR3 protein: CASSYPSQTPGYTF
CDR3 DNA: TGTGCCAGCAGTTACCCCTCTCAAACACCTGGCTACACCTTC

D gene: NA
clone size: NA
J gene: TRBJ2-7
V gene: TRBV6-6
CDR3 protein: CASSYSDSLTYEQYF
CDR3 DNA: TGTGCCAGCAGTTACTCGGACTCCCTGACCTACGAGCAGTACTTC

D gene: TRBD2
clone size: NA
J gene: TRBJ2-1
V gene: TRBV6-6
CDR3 protein: CASSYSSGGDEQFF
CDR3 DNA: TGTGCCAGCAGTTACTCCAGCGGGGGGGATGAGCAGTTCTTC

D gene: NA
clone size: once
J gene: TRBJ1-6
V gene: TRBV7-9
CDR3 protein: CASSLGVNSPLHF
CDR3 DNA: TGTGCCAGCAGCTTAGGTGTAAATTCACCCCTCCACTTT

D gene: TRBD2
clone size: NA
J gene: TRBJ2-3
V gene: TRBV24-1
CDR3 protein: CATSERTSSTDTQYF
CDR3 DNA: TGTGCCACCAGTGAGCGGACTAGCAGCACAGATACGCAGTATTTT

D gene: NA
clone size: NA
J gene: TRBJ2-7
V gene: TRBV5-5
CDR3 protein: CASSLAPLTPYEQYF
CDR3 DNA: TGTGCCAGCAGCTTGGCCCCACTTACCCCCTACGAGCAGTACTTC

D gene: NA
clone size: NA
J gene: TRBJ2-1
V gene: TRBV5-6
CDR3 protein: CASSLRSHGGSYNEQFF
CDR3 DNA: TGTGCCAGCAGCTTGAGATCCCACGGGGGCTCCTACAATGAGCAGTTCTTC

D gene: TRBD2
clone size: NA
J gene: TRBJ2-7
V gene: TRBV4-1
CDR3 protein: CASSHPGLDTYEQYF
CDR3 DNA: TGCGCCAGCAGCCATCCGGGACTAGACACCTACGAGCAGTACTTC

D gene: TRBD1
clone size: NA
J gene: TRBJ2-4
V gene: TRBV5-6
CDR3 protein: CASGQGTNIQYF
CDR3 DNA: TGTGCCAGCGGACAGGGGACAAACATTCAGTACTTC

D gene: NA
clone size: NA
J gene: TRBJ1-5
V gene: TRBV28
CDR3 protein: CASTPRSQPQHF
CDR3 DNA: TGTGCCAGCACCCCGAGGAGTCAGCCCCAGCATTTT

D gene: NA
clone size: NA
J gene: TRBJ2-2
V gene: TRBV30
CDR3 protein: CAWSRGVNGELFF
CDR3 DNA: TGTGCCTGGTCCAGGGGGGTCAACGGGGAGCTGTTTTTT

D gene: TRBD2
clone size: NA
J gene: TRBJ2-3
V gene: TRBV7-9
CDR3 protein: CASSRGTSGGREDTQYF
CDR3 DNA: TGTGCCAGCAGCCGAGGCACTAGCGGGGGGCGGGAAGATACGCAGTATTTT

D gene: NA
clone size: NA
J gene: TRBJ2-5
V gene: TRBV18
CDR3 protein: CASSPPNSQETQYF
CDR3 DNA: TGTGCCAGCTCACCACCGAACTCCCAAGAGACCCAGTACTTC

D gene: NA
clone size: NA
J gene: TRBJ2-1
V gene: TRBV7-9
CDR3 protein: CASSLGRGNYNEQFF
CDR3 DNA: TGTGCCAGCAGCTTAGGACGAGGGAACTACAATGAGCAGTTCTTC

D gene: NA
clone size: few
J gene: TRBJ2-2
V gene: TRBV7-2
CDR3 protein: CASSPQSGGELFF
CDR3 DNA: TGTGCCAGCAGCCCACAATCGGGCGGGGAGCTGTTTTTT

D gene: TRBD1
clone size: few
J gene: TRBJ1-5
V gene: TRBV18
CDR3 protein: CASSSTGDSQPQHF
CDR3 DNA: TGTGCCAGCTCGTCGACAGGGGACAGTCAGCCCCAGCATTTT

D gene: TRBD1
clone size: NA
J gene: TRBJ1-5
V gene: TRBV5-8
CDR3 protein: CASSLGTGSTGNQPQHF
CDR3 DNA: TGTGCCAGCAGCCTCGGGACAGGGAGTACCGGCAATCAGCCCCAGCATTTT

D gene: NA
clone size: NA
J gene: TRBJ2-5
V gene: TRBV24-1
CDR3 protein: CATSGGRIRETQYF
CDR3 DNA: TGTGCCACCAGCGGAGGACGGATAAGAGAGACCCAGTACTTC

D gene: NA
clone size: NA
J gene: TRBJ1-2
V gene: TRBV28
CDR3 protein: CAALGRPQNYGYTF
CDR3 DNA: TGTGCCGCCCTAGGGAGACCCCAGAACTATGGCTACACCTTC

D gene: NA
clone size: NA
J gene: TRBJ1-3
V gene: TRBV7-2
CDR3 protein: CASSLARKDTIYF
CDR3 DNA: TGTGCCAGCAGCTTAGCGAGGAAGGACACCATATATTTT

D gene: TRBD1
clone size: NA
J gene: TRBJ1-5
V gene: TRBV24-1
CDR3 protein: CATSDTMTGEANQPQHF
CDR3 DNA: TGTGCCACCAGTGATACCATGACAGGGGAAGCCAATCAGCCCCAGCATTTT

D gene: TRBD2
clone size: few
J gene: TRBJ2-1
V gene: TRBV4-1
CDR3 protein: CASSQDSSPSGWAYNEQFF
CDR3 DNA: TGCGCCAGCAGCCAAGATTCGTCCCCTAGCGGGTGGGCCTACAATGAGCAGTTCTTC

D gene: NA
clone size: once
J gene: TRBJ2-3
V gene: TRBV7-5
CDR3 protein: CARRLSWWDRPVTQYF
CDR3 DNA: TGTGCCAGAAGACTTTCGTGGTGGGACAGGCCGGTTACGCAGTATTTT

D gene: NA
clone size: NA
J gene: TRBJ2-4
V gene: TRBV28
CDR3 protein: CASSWEGVPKNIQYF
CDR3 DNA: TGTGCCAGCAGTTGGGAAGGGGTGCCCAAAAACATTCAGTACTTC

D gene: NA
clone size: NA
J gene: TRBJ2-3
V gene: TRBV7-8
CDR3 protein: CASSLGGGLTDTQYF
CDR3 DNA: TGTGCCAGCAGCTTAGGCGGGGGCCTCACAGATACGCAGTATTTT

D gene: TRBD1
clone size: NA
J gene: TRBJ2-7
V gene: TRBV5-1
CDR3 protein: CASGLFGTEIYEQYF
CDR3 DNA: TGCGCCAGCGGACTCTTCGGGACAGAGATCTACGAGCAGTACTTC

D gene: NA
clone size: NA
J gene: TRBJ2-3
V gene: TRBV5-1
CDR3 protein: CASSFEGDSTDTQYF
CDR3 DNA: TGCGCCAGCAGCTTCGAGGGGGACAGCACAGATACGCAGTATTTT

D gene: TRBD1
clone size: few
J gene: TRBJ2-6
V gene: TRBV2
CDR3 protein: CASSAGTGAGANVLTF
CDR3 DNA: TGTGCCAGCAGTGCTGGGACAGGGGCTGGGGCCAACGTCCTGACTTTC

D gene: NA
clone size: NA
J gene: TRBJ1-2
V gene: TRBV9
CDR3 protein: CASSLGGRVYGYTF
CDR3 DNA: TGTGCCAGCAGCCTGGGGGGGCGGGTATATGGCTACACCTTC

D gene: TRBD1
clone size: NA
J gene: TRBJ2-7
V gene: TRBV6-2/TRBV6-3
CDR3 protein: CASSTGTGLGEQYF
CDR3 DNA: TGTGCCAGCAGTACCGGGACAGGGTTGGGCGAGCAGTACTTC

D gene: TRBD1
clone size: NA
J gene: TRBJ1-6
V gene: TRBV18
CDR3 protein: CASSADRGSSPLHF
CDR3 DNA: TGTGCCAGCTCAGCGGACAGGGGATCTTCACCCCTCCACTTT

D gene: TRBD1
clone size: NA
J gene: TRBJ1-5
V gene: TRBV25-1
CDR3 protein: CASRGQGDNQPQHF
CDR3 DNA: TGTGCCAGCAGAGGACAGGGGGATAATCAGCCCCAGCATTTT

D gene: NA
clone size: NA
J gene: TRBJ1-5
V gene: TRBV6-5
CDR3 protein: CASSYEAGRPQHF
CDR3 DNA: TGTGCCAGCAGTTACGAGGCGGGCCGGCCCCAGCATTTT

D gene: NA
clone size: NA
J gene: TRBJ2-3
V gene: TRBV13
CDR3 protein: CASSSLLGPDTQYF
CDR3 DNA: TGTGCCAGCAGCTCCCTCCTTGGGCCAGATACGCAGTATTTT

D gene: NA
clone size: NA
J gene: TRBJ2-1
V gene: TRBV3-1/TRBV3-2
CDR3 protein: CASRELGGASSYNEQFF
CDR3 DNA: TGTGCCAGCAGGGAGCTAGGAGGGGCTAGCTCCTACAATGAGCAGTTCTTC

D gene: NA
clone size: NA
J gene: TRBJ1-2
V gene: TRBV9
CDR3 protein: CASSRWAAGELNYGYTF
CDR3 DNA: TGTGCCAGCAGTCGGTGGGCGGCCGGGGAACTCAACTATGGCTACACCTTC

D gene: NA
clone size: NA
J gene: TRBJ2-7
V gene: TRBV6-5
CDR3 protein: CASRAGSPYEQYF
CDR3 DNA: TGTGCCAGCAGGGCAGGGTCGCCCTACGAGCAGTACTTC

D gene: NA
clone size: once
J gene: TRBJ1-2
V gene: TRBV6-5
CDR3 protein: CASSRSGTHGYTF
CDR3 DNA: TGTGCCAGCAGCCGTTCCGGGACACATGGCTACACCTTC

D gene: TRBD2
clone size: NA
J gene: TRBJ2-7
V gene: TRBV9
CDR3 protein: CASSVAGGRGAEQYF
CDR3 DNA: TGTGCCAGCAGCGTAGCGGGGGGGCGTGGTGCCGAGCAGTACTTC

D gene: NA
clone size: NA
J gene: TRBJ1-5
V gene: TRBV28
CDR3 protein: CASAESNQPQHF
CDR3 DNA: TGTGCCAGCGCGGAAAGCAATCAGCCCCAGCATTTT

D gene: NA
clone size: NA
J gene: TRBJ1-6
V gene: TRBV3-1/TRBV3-2
CDR3 protein: CASSQVGGSYNSPLHF
CDR3 DNA: TGTGCCAGCAGCCAAGTCGGAGGGTCCTATAATTCACCCCTCCACTTT

D gene: NA
clone size: NA
J gene: TRBJ2-2
V gene: TRBV12-5
CDR3 protein: CASGLGGANTGELFF
CDR3 DNA: TGTGCTAGTGGATTGGGGGGCGCGAACACCGGGGAGCTGTTTTTT

D gene: TRBD2
clone size: NA
J gene: TRBJ2-1
V gene: TRBV18
CDR3 protein: CASSLLTSGDNEQFF
CDR3 DNA: TGTGCCAGCTCACTACTAACTAGCGGGGATAATGAGCAGTTCTTC

D gene: NA
clone size: NA
J gene: TRBJ1-1
V gene: TRBV4-3
CDR3 protein: CASSQDAPGGTEAFF
CDR3 DNA: TGCGCCAGCAGCCAAGATGCTCCGGGGGGCACTGAAGCTTTCTTT

D gene: NA
clone size: NA
J gene: TRBJ1-1
V gene: TRBV29-1
CDR3 protein: CSVSPRTGNTEAFF
CDR3 DNA: TGCAGCGTTTCCCCCCGTACAGGGAACACTGAAGCTTTCTTT

D gene: NA
clone size: few
J gene: TRBJ2-7
V gene: TRBV4-1
CDR3 protein: CASSRSPSAKRYEQYF
CDR3 DNA: TGCGCCAGCAGCCGGTCCCCCAGCGCCAAGCGCTACGAGCAGTACTTC

D gene: TRBD2
clone size: NA
J gene: TRBJ2-2
V gene: TRBV10-2
CDR3 protein: CASSEFYGGGTNTGELFF
CDR3 DNA: TGCGCCAGCAGTGAGTTCTACGGGGGGGGAACGAACACCGGGGAGCTGTTTTTT

D gene: NA
clone size: NA
J gene: TRBJ2-7
V gene: TRBV2
CDR3 protein: CASSFRAYEQYF
CDR3 DNA: TGTGCCAGCAGCTTCCGGGCCTACGAGCAGTACTTC

D gene: NA
clone size: NA
J gene: TRBJ1-1
V gene: TRBV6-2/TRBV6-3
CDR3 protein: CASSYSIAANTEAFF
CDR3 DNA: TGTGCCAGCAGTTACTCGATAGCAGCCAACACTGAAGCTTTCTTT

D gene: NA
clone size: NA
J gene: TRBJ1-2
V gene: TRBV7-2
CDR3 protein: CASSSTGANYGYTF
CDR3 DNA: TGTGCCAGCAGCTCTACGGGGGCTAACTATGGCTACACCTTC

D gene: NA
clone size: NA
J gene: TRBJ1-1
V gene: TRBV7-9
CDR3 protein: CASSFSADTEAFF
CDR3 DNA: TGTGCCAGCAGCTTCTCTGCGGACACTGAAGCTTTCTTT

D gene: TRBD1
clone size: NA
J gene: TRBJ1-2
V gene: TRBV5-1
CDR3 protein: CASSFRQGSYGYTF
CDR3 DNA: TGCGCCAGCAGCTTCCGACAGGGATCTTATGGCTACACCTTC

D gene: NA
clone size: once
J gene: TRBJ2-1
V gene: TRBV10-1
CDR3 protein: CASSEGQGEQFF
CDR3 DNA: TGCGCCAGCAGTGAGGGTCAGGGGGAGCAGTTCTTC

D gene: NA
clone size: NA
J gene: TRBJ1-3
V gene: TRBV5-5
CDR3 protein: CASSLEGLSGNTIYF
CDR3 DNA: TGTGCCAGCAGCTTGGAGGGACTCTCTGGAAACACCATATATTTT

D gene: TRBD2
clone size: NA
J gene: TRBJ2-1
V gene: TRBV19
CDR3 protein: CASSIGSGPGGGKFF
CDR3 DNA: TGTGCCAGTAGTATTGGCAGCGGCCCTGGGGGGGGGAAGTTCTTC

D gene: TRBD2
clone size: NA
J gene: TRBJ2-3
V gene: TRBV11-1
CDR3 protein: CASSLAGGSRIPNTQYF
CDR3 DNA: TGTGCCAGCAGCTTAGCCGGCGGGAGCCGCATCCCAAATACGCAGTATTTT